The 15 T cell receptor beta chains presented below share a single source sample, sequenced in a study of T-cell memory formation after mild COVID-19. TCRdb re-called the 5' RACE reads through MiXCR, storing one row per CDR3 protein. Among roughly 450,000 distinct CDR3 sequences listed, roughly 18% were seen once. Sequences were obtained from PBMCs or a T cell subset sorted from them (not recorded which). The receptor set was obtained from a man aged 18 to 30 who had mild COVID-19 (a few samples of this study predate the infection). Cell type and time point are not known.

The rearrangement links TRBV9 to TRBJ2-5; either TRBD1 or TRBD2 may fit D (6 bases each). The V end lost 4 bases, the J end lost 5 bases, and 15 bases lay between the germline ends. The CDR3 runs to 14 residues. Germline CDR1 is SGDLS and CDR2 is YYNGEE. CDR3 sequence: CASSTPGAGETQYF. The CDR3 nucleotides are TGTGCCAGCAGCACGCCGGGGGCGGGGGAGACCCAGTACTTC.

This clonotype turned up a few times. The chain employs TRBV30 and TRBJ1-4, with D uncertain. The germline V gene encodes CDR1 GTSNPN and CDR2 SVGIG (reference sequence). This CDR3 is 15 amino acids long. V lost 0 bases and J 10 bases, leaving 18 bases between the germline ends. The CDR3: CAWSVLGPLTGKLFF. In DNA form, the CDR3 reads TGTGCCTGGAGTGTACTCGGGCCGTTAACGGGAAAACTGTTTTTT.

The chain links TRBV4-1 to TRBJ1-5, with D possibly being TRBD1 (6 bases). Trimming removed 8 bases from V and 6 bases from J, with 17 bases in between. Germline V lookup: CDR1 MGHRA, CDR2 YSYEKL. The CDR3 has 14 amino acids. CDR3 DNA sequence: TGCGCCAGCCGCGTAAATCAGGGGATTCAGCCCCAGCATTTT. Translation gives CASRVNQGIQPQHF.

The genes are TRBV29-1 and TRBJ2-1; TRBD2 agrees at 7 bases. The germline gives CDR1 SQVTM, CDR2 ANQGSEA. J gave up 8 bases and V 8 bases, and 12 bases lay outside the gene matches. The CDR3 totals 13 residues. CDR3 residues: CSPAGLRADEQFF. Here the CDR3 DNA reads TGCAGCCCAGCGGGGCTCCGGGCGGATGAGCAGTTCTTC.

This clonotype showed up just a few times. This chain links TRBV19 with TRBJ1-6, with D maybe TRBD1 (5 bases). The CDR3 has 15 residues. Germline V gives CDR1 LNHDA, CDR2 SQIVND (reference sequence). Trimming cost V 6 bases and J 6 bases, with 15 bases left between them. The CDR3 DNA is TGTGCCAGTAGCCCCCGCGAGGGACGTAATTCACCCCTCCACTTT. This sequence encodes CASSPREGRNSPLHF.

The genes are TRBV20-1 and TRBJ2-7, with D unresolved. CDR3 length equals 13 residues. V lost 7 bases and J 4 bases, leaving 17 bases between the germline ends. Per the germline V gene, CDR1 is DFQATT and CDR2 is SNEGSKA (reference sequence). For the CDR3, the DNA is TGCAGTGTCCAGAGCCCCGCAAAATACGAGCAGTACTTC. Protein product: CSVQSPAKYEQYF.

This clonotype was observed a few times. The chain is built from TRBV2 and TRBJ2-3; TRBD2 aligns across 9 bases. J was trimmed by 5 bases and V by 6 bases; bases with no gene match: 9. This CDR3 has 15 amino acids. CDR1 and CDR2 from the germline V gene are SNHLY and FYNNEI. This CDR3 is CASSPLSGGGDTQYF. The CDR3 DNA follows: TGTGCCAGCAGCCCACTTAGCGGGGGAGGAGATACGCAGTATTTT.

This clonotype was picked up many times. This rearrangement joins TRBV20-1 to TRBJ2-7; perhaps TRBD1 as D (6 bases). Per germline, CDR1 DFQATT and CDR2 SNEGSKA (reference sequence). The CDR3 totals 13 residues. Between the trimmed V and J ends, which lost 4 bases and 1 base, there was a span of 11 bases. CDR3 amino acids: CSAKRQVSYEQYF. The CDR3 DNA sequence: TGCAGTGCTAAAAGACAGGTGTCCTACGAGCAGTACTTC.

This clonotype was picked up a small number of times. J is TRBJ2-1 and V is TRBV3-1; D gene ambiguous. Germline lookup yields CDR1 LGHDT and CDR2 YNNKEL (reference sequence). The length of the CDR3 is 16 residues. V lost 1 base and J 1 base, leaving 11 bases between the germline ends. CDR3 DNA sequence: TGTGCCAGCAGCCAAGTTGAGGCCCCATCCTACAATGAGCAGTTCTTC. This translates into CASSQVEAPSYNEQFF.

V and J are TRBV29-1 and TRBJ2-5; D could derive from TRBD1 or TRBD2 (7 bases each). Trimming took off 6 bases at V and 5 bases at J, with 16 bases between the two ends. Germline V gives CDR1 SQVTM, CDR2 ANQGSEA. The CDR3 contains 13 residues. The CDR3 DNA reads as TGCAGCGTACAGACTAGCAGGGGGGAGACCCAGTACTTC. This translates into CSVQTSRGETQYF.

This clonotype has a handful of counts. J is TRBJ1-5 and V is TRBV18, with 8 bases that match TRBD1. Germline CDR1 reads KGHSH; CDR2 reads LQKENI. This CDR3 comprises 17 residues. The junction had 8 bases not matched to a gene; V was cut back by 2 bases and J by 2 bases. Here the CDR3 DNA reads TGTGCCAGCTCACCAGCAGCAGGGGGCGCGGGCAATCAGCCCCAGCATTTT. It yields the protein CASSPAAGGAGNQPQHF.

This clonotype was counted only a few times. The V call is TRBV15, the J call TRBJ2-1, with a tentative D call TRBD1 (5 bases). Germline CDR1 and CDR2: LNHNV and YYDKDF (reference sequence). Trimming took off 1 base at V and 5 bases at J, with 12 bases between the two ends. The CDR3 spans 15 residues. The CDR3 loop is CATSRVGIGDNEQFF. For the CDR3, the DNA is TGTGCCACCAGCAGAGTAGGGATAGGGGACAATGAGCAGTTCTTC.

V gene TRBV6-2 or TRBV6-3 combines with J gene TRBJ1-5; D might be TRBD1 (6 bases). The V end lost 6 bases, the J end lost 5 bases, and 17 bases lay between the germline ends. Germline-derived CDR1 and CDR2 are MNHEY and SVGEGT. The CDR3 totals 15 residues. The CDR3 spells CASRGQRTRDQPQHF. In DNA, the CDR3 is TGTGCCAGCAGGGGACAACGGACGAGGGATCAGCCCCAGCATTTT.

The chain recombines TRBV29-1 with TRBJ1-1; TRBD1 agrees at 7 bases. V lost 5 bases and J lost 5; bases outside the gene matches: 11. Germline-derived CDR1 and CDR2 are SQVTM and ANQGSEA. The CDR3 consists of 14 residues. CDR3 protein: CSVSLTGRRTEAFF. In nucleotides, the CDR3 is TGCAGCGTTTCGCTGACAGGGAGGAGAACTGAAGCTTTCTTT. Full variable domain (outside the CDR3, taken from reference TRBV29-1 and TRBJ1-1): SAVISQKPSRDICQRGTSLTIQCQVDSQVTMMFWYRQQPGQSLTLIATANQGSEATYESGFVIDKFPISRPNLTFSTLTVSNMSPEDSSIYLCSVSLTGRRTEAFFGQGTRLTVV.

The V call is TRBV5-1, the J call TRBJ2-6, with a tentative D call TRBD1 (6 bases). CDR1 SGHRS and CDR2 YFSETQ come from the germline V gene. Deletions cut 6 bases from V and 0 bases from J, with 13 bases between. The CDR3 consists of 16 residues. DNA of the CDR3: TGCGCCAGCACCCCTCAGGGGCTCTCTGGGGCCAACGTCCTGACTTTC. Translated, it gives CASTPQGLSGANVLTF.